This T cell receptor beta chain derives from a study of glioma-infiltrating T cells after dendritic cell vaccination. TCRdb keeps only in-frame clones here, not all; method: immunoSEQ multiplex PCR. There are about 92,000 clones in the sample; just over 85% occur only once, and less than 20% lies in the top ten. The sequence derives from a human donor with glioblastoma. This material consisted of blood, taken before dendritic cell vaccination.

CDR3 loop: CASSLLVGEAFF. DNA of the CDR3: TGTGCCAGCAGCTTACTCGTGGGCGAAGCTTTCTTT. This chain uses TRBV7-9 with TRBJ1-1; D is uncertain. V dropped 2 bases and J dropped 8 bases, with 9 bases sitting between them. The CDR3 extends over 12 amino acids. Germline loops: CDR1 SEHNR, CDR2 FQNEAQ (reference sequence).